This entry features one T cell receptor (beta chain) sequence. Its antigen remains unidentified. The record has no base qualities; no much larger clone is one base away. TCRbeta CDR3 regions were sequenced with the immunoSEQ Assay. After extraction, genomic DNA underwent amplification by bias-controlled multiplex PCR, followed by high-throughput sequencing. In the authors' own workflow: To quantify the absolute abundance of each unique TCRbeta CDR3 region, sequences were collapsed and filtered. Usable DNA was measured by amplifying reference genes present in all nucleated cells, and TCRbeta template counts were normalized to that usable DNA to estimate T cell fraction. Repertoire TCRs were annotated as SARS-CoV-2-specific by exact matching of V gene, CDR3 amino acid sequence and J gene to a known reactive TCR set. MIRA supplied the reference SARS-CoV-2 TCR set, which was filtered for enrichment in COVID-19-positive ImmuneCODE repertoires so that public or cross-reactive TCRs were removed. Using the MIRA antigens, annotated TCRs were further analysed by specific ORF or by position within an ORF. Depth was the summed frequency of annotated unique rearrangements, while breadth was defined as annotated unique rearrangements over total unique productive rearrangements. Group comparisons of TCR breadth used two-sided Wilcoxon rank-sum tests. The table was pulled from immuneACCESS by TCRdb, which kept in-frame rearrangements only. Such tables lose some clones; where checked, under half of the loss comes from unresolved V genes, and the rest has no known cause. The DNA was the basis for D and trimming; V, J and clone size are from that table. Counted in this sample were approximately 350,000 clones; 87% of them appeared once. The top ten constitute about 3.5% of the sample.

The sample belongs to a study of Ad26.COV2.S vaccination and SARS-CoV-2 variants (dated by TCRdb to the early 2020s). In terms of the full investigation: Vaccine-arm donors came from COV1001, a multicentre, randomized, double-blind, placebo-controlled phase I-IIa trial of Ad26.COV2.S in healthy adults. TCRbeta repertoire sequencing was used to assess the specificity and breadth of SARS-CoV-2-reactive T cell receptors after Ad26.COV2.S vaccination. A total of 32 samples were included in the TCR-sequenced set, comprising around 19 Ad26.COV2.S vaccine recipients, 5 placebo recipients and 8 SARS-CoV-2 convalescent individuals. Trial participants were randomized into five groups of five, in which low-dose or high-dose Ad26.COV2.S was given once or twice, or placebo was given on both occasions. Investigators remained blinded to trial group allocation during experiments and outcome assessment. Ad26.COV2.S was given intramuscularly at 5x10^10 or 1x10^11 viral particles, as a single shot or as two shots 56 days apart. On the study overall, not on this receptor specifically: The authors noted that the TCR breadth and depth analyses may have underestimated total T cell responses. Comparable non-spike TCR breadth was observed between vaccine and placebo recipients, consistent with only spike being contained in the vaccine. Compared with placebo recipients, Ad26.COV2.S recipients showed higher spike-specific TCR breadth (P = 0.0014). The study was not powered for comparison of responses between vaccine doses or regimens. Substantial breadth of spike-specific CD8+ and CD4+ T cell responses was reported after vaccination.

Reading the label with the study, this specimen's treatment or condition is: roughly 19 received Ad26.COV2.S at low or high dose, single or two shots; five or six received placebo; per-sample allocation not given. For vaccine and placebo recipients, repertoires were sequenced using samples collected on day 63 after the first injection. Cohort 1b enrolled about two dozen adults aged 18-55 years at a single site in Boston, USA, between 29 July and 7 August 2020. Ad26.COV2.S was a replication-incompetent adenovirus type 26 vector expressing a prefusion-stabilized SARS-CoV-2 spike protein from the original Wuhan strain. This specimen was peripheral blood, taken in a trial of Ad26.COV2.S vaccine versus placebo. The TCR originated in a person aged 18-60 years who received the Ad26.COV2.S COVID-19 vaccine or a placebo.

Here the CDR3 is given as CASSSGGSGELFF. The nucleotides read TGTGCCAGTAGTTCCGGGGGATCCGGGGAGCTGTTTTTT. The chain employs TRBV19 and TRBJ2-2; TRBD2 is a weak D gene call, 6 bases matching. V is shortened by 5 bases, J by 6 bases, and the region joining them spans 10 bases. Measured from the cysteine to the phenylalanine, the CDR3 is 13 residues long. This entry keeps only the CDR3 DNA: 39 bases, framed from base 1. CDR1 is given as LNHDA and CDR2 as SQIVND, both from the germline V gene (reference sequence).